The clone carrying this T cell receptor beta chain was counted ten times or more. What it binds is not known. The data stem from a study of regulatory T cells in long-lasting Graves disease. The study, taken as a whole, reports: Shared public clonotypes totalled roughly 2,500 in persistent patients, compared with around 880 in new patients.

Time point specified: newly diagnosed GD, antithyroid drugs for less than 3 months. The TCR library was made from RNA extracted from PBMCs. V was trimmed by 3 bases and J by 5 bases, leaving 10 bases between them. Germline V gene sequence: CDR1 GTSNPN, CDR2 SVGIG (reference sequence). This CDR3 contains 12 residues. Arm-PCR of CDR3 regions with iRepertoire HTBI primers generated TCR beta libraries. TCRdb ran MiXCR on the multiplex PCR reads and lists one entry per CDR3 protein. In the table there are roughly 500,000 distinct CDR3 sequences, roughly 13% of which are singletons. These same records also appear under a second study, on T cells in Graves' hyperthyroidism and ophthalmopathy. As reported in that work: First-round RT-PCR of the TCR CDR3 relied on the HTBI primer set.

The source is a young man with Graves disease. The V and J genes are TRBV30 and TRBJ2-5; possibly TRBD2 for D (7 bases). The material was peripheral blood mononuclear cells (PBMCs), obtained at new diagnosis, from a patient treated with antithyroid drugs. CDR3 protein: CAWSRGGETQYF. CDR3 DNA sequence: TGTGCCTGGAGCAGGGGAGGGGAGACCCAGTACTTC.